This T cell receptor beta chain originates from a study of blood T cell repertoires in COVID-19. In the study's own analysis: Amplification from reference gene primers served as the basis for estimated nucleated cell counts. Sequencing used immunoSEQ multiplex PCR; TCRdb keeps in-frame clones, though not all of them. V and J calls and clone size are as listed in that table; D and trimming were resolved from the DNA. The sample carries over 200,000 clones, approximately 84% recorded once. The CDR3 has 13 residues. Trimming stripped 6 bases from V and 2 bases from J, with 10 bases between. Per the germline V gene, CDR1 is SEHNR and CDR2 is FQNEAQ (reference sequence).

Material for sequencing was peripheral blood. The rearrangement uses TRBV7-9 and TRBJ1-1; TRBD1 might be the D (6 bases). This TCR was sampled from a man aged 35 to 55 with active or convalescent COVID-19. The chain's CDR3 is CASRQQGNTEAFF. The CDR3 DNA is TGTGCCAGCAGGCAACAGGGTAACACTGAAGCTTTCTTT.